Following are 23 T cell receptor beta chains from one sample sequenced in a study of cytomegalovirus exposure and HLA in healthy donors. The PCR employed 60 Vbeta primers together with 13 Jbeta primers. The method was immunoSEQ multiplex PCR; TCRdb's version includes in-frame clones alone and lacks a portion of them. The sample contains 80,000 to 130,000 clones, 65% to 90% of which appear only once. Material: PBMCs. The receptors originated from a woman younger than 30 in good health and CMV-seronegative.

This chain joins TRBV7-9 and TRBJ2-7; TRBD2 matches 11 bases. Germline CDR1 and CDR2: SEHNR and FQNEAQ (reference sequence). The CDR3 covers 15 residues. The trim removed 6 bases at V and 2 bases at J, leaving 6 bases unmatched. The CDR3 sequence is CASSSSGRVAYEQYF. DNA of the CDR3: TGTGCCAGCAGTAGTAGCGGGAGGGTGGCCTACGAGCAGTACTTC.

The chain is built from TRBV19 and TRBJ1-4, with 7 bases identical to TRBD1. J lost 6 bases, V lost 5 bases, and 9 bases had no gene match. The germline CDR1 and CDR2 sequences are LNHDA and SQIVND (reference sequence). The CDR3 is 15 residues long. The chain's CDR3 is CASSETGTEDEKLFF. In DNA form, the CDR3 reads TGTGCCAGTAGTGAGACCGGGACAGAAGATGAAAAACTGTTTTTT.

J is TRBJ2-7 and V is TRBV27; maybe TRBD1 (5 bases). Germline V lookup: CDR1 MNHEY, CDR2 SMNVEV (reference sequence). CDR3 length equals 14 residues. V was clipped by 5 bases and J by 0 bases, with 11 bases between them. The CDR3 is CASSTLDSSYEQYF. The DNA of the CDR3 is TGTGCCAGCAGTACTCTCGACAGCTCCTACGAGCAGTACTTC.

This chain joins TRBV9 and TRBJ2-5; 7 bases map to TRBD1. The J call may be mistaken, given a closer DNA end match to TRBJ2-7. Germline assignment: CDR1 SGDLS and CDR2 YYNGEE. This CDR3 region has 14 residues. The CDR3 reads CASSATGKTYEQYF. The CDR3 bases are TGTGCCAGCAGCGCGACAGGGAAAACCTACGAGCAGTACTTC.

This clone was counted only a few times. This sequence joins TRBV28 and TRBJ1-3, with D hard to call. Germline V gives CDR1 MDHEN, CDR2 SYDVKM. The CDR3 sequence is 11 residues long. With 6 bases removed from V and 9 bases from J, the gap between germline ends came to 9 bases. CDR3 in amino acids: CASSLGSTIYF. The CDR3 nucleotides are TGTGCCAGCAGCCTGGGGAGCACCATATATTTT.

The rearrangement links TRBV7-2 to TRBJ2-3, with 10 bases that match TRBD2. The CDR3 consists of 14 residues. J lost 4 bases, V lost 2 bases, and 0 bases had no gene match. In germline, CDR1 is SGHTA, CDR2 FQGNSA. CDR3 residues: CASSLSGGADTQYF. Here the CDR3 DNA reads TGTGCCAGCAGCTTAAGCGGGGGGGCAGATACGCAGTATTTT.

The chain couples TRBV27 to TRBJ2-3; 10 nucleotides line up with TRBD2. The CDR3 runs to 15 residues. In germline, CDR1 is MNHEY, CDR2 SMNVEV (reference sequence). V gave up 8 bases and J gave up 6 bases; unmatched junction bases: 11. As DNA, the CDR3 is TGTGCCAGCCGCCTTCAGCGGGGGGGCCCGGATACGCAGTATTTT. This codes for CASRLQRGGPDTQYF.

The chain carries TRBV25-1 and TRBJ2-7; 8 bases are a match to TRBD1. V shed 8 bases, J shed 5 bases, and the junction held 11 bases outside the gene matches. From germline, CDR1 is MGHDK and CDR2 SYGVNS. The CDR3 length is 14 residues. The CDR3 spells CASRPRTGINEQYF. Here the CDR3 DNA reads TGTGCCAGCCGTCCGCGGACAGGGATCAACGAGCAGTACTTC.

The V gene is TRBV30, the J gene TRBJ2-1, with TRBD2 matching 11 bases. Germline values: CDR1 GTSNPN, CDR2 SVGIG (reference sequence). CDR3 length equals 15 residues. V shed 2 bases, J shed 4 bases, and the junction held 4 bases outside the gene matches. CDR3 nucleotide sequence: TGTGCCTGGAGTATAGCGGGGGGGCGGTACAATGAGCAGTTCTTC. Amino acid sequence: CAWSIAGGRYNEQFF.

V gene TRBV28 combines with J gene TRBJ2-3; TRBD1 matches at 10 bases. Germline V lookup: CDR1 MDHEN, CDR2 SYDVKM. V trimming: 3 bases; J trimming: 4 bases; junction bases outside the gene matches: 4. This CDR3 is 15 amino acids long. The CDR3 protein is CASSLGQGRADTQYF. CDR3 in DNA: TGTGCCAGCAGTTTGGGACAGGGGAGGGCAGATACGCAGTATTTT.

The chain uses TRBV11-2 and TRBJ1-1, with unresolved D. This CDR3 has 14 residues. V shed 2 bases and J shed 1 base, with 8 bases lying between them. Germline V gene lookup returns CDR1 SGHAT and CDR2 FQNNGV. This CDR3 reads CASSLRGPNTEAFF. CDR3 nucleotide sequence: TGTGCCAGCAGCTTAAGAGGGCCGAACACTGAAGCTTTCTTT. Variable domain in full (rest from reference TRBV11-2 and TRBJ1-1): EAGVAQSPRYKIIEKRQSVAFWCNPISGHATLYWYQQILGQGPKLLIQFQNNGVVDDSQLPKDRFSAERLKGVDSTLKIQPAKLEDSAVYLCASSLRGPNTEAFFGQGTRLTVV.

The chain couples TRBV6-5 to TRBJ1-1; no clear D. Germline V gene lookup returns CDR1 MNHEY and CDR2 SVGAGI. Trimming took 6 bases from V and 1 from J, leaving 9 bases between them. This CDR3 spans 13 amino acids. The CDR3 bases are TGTGCCAGCAGGTATGAGCGGAACACTGAAGCTTTCTTT. Translated: CASRYERNTEAFF.

The chain joins TRBV30 to TRBJ1-3, with D perhaps TRBD1 (6 bases). Looked up from germline, CDR1 is GTSNPN and CDR2 is SVGIG (reference sequence). This CDR3 region has 13 residues. Trimming pared 4 bases from V and 3 bases from J, leaving 10 bases between. CDR3 in amino acids: CAWNRAGGNTIYF. The CDR3, as DNA: TGTGCCTGGAACAGGGCTGGTGGAAACACCATATATTTT. The full variable domain, its missing parts supplied by reference TRBV30 and TRBJ1-3, is SQTIHQWPATLVQPVGSPLSLECTVEGTSNPNLYWYRQAAGRGLQLLFYSVGIGQISSEVPQNLSASRPQDRQFILSSKKLLLSDSGFYLCAWNRAGGNTIYFGEGSWLTVV.

This clone was counted once. The chain recombines TRBV9 with TRBJ2-1; possibly TRBD2 for D (6 bases). Germline CDR1 and CDR2: SGDLS and YYNGEE. V lost 1 base and J 7 bases, leaving 9 bases between the germline ends. The CDR3 covers 13 residues. The CDR3 bases are TGTGCCAGCAGCGTAACCGGGGGAAATGAGCAGTTCTTC. This sequence encodes CASSVTGGNEQFF. Complete variable domain (other parts from reference TRBV9 and TRBJ2-1): DSGVTQTPKHLITATGQRVTLRCSPRSGDLSVYWYQQSLDQGLQFLIQYYNGEERAKGNILERFSAQQFPDLHSELNLSSLELGDSALYFCASSVTGGNEQFFGPGTRLTVL.

The V and J genes are TRBV5-1 and TRBJ1-6, with TRBD1 as a possible D gene (6 bases). Germline CDR1 is SGHRS and CDR2 is YFSETQ. Trimming stripped 3 bases from V and 5 bases from J, with 12 bases between. The CDR3 is 15 residues long. CDR3 protein: CASSSWTVDNSPLHF. DNA for the CDR3: TGCGCCAGCAGCTCATGGACAGTGGATAATTCACCCCTCCACTTT.

This rearrangement joins TRBV6-6 to TRBJ2-7; D is possibly TRBD1 (6 bases). CDR1 MNHNY and CDR2 SVGAGI come from the germline V gene (reference sequence). Trimming cost V 0 bases and J 5 bases, with 8 bases left between them. This CDR3 is 13 amino acids long. CDR3 nucleotides: TGTGCCAGCAGTTACTCACAGGGCAACGAGCAGTACTTC. As protein: CASSYSQGNEQYF.

In DNA, the CDR3 is TGTGCCAGCAGCTTAGCAGGGGGTGGCAATCAGCCCCAGCATTTT. Encoded protein: CASSLAGGGNQPQHF. This sequence joins TRBV11-2 and TRBJ1-5; 7 bases match TRBD1. J was trimmed by 2 bases and V by 1 base; bases with no gene match: 2. Germline lookup yields CDR1 SGHAT and CDR2 FQNNGV. CDR3 length: 15 amino acids. Based on the CDR3 plus reference TRBV11-2 and TRBJ1-5, the full variable domain is EAGVAQSPRYKIIEKRQSVAFWCNPISGHATLYWYQQILGQGPKLLIQFQNNGVVDDSQLPKDRFSAERLKGVDSTLKIQPAKLEDSAVYLCASSLAGGGNQPQHFGDGTRLSIL.

A few counts support this clone. The CDR3 DNA is TGTGCCAGCATGGGGCCTGGAAACACCATATATTTT. It specifies CASMGPGNTIYF. The J gene is TRBJ1-3, the V gene TRBV27; D may be TRBD1 (5 bases). V was clipped by 7 bases and J by 2 bases, with 6 bases between them. Germline CDR1 MNHEY, CDR2 SMNVEV (reference sequence). The CDR3 sequence is 12 residues long.

This clone was observed a handful of times. This chain connects TRBV10-2 to TRBJ1-2, with D maybe TRBD1 (5 bases). The CDR3 length is 15 residues. Germline loops: CDR1 WSHSY, CDR2 SAAADI. The germline V and J ends were trimmed by 1 base and 4 bases, with 13 bases remaining between them. The CDR3 is CASSEFRANPYGYTF. In DNA form, the CDR3 reads TGCGCCAGCAGTGAGTTCAGGGCCAACCCCTATGGCTACACCTTC.

The gene calls are TRBV28 and TRBJ2-6, with 8 bases identical to TRBD2. This CDR3 has 19 amino acids. Losses at the gene ends were 5 bases for V and 1 base for J; bases not matched to a gene: 13. From germline, CDR1 is MDHEN and CDR2 SYDVKM. This CDR3 is CASSPGGVYVSSGANVLTF. The CDR3 DNA sequence: TGTGCCAGCAGTCCGGGGGGGGTCTACGTAAGTTCTGGGGCCAACGTCCTGACTTTC.

The V and J genes are TRBV30 and TRBJ1-4, with D perhaps TRBD1 (6 bases). The germline V and J ends were trimmed by 0 bases and 8 bases, with 10 bases remaining between them. This CDR3 comprises 13 residues. Germline assignment: CDR1 GTSNPN and CDR2 SVGIG (reference sequence). CDR3 nucleotides: TGTGCCTGGAGTGTAGGGAGGGGGGAAAAACTGTTTTTT. Its translation: CAWSVGRGEKLFF. Supplemented by reference TRBV30 and TRBJ1-4, the full variable domain reads SQTIHQWPATLVQPVGSPLSLECTVEGTSNPNLYWYRQAAGRGLQLLFYSVGIGQISSEVPQNLSASRPQDRQFILSSKKLLLSDSGFYLCAWSVGRGEKLFFGSGTQLSVL.

The chain employs TRBV7-2 and TRBJ2-3; 7 bases fit TRBD2. CDR3 length: 16 amino acids. The trim removed 0 bases at V and 1 base at J, leaving 4 bases unmatched. Germline CDR1 reads SGHTA; CDR2 reads FQGNSA. CDR3 DNA: TGTGCCAGCAGCTTAGCGTCTAGCGGACGCACAGATACGCAGTATTTT. Protein: CASSLASSGRTDTQYF. The complete variable domain, with remaining parts taken from reference TRBV7-2 and TRBJ2-3, reads GAGVSQSPSNKVTEKGKDVELRCDPISGHTALYWYRQSLGQGLEFLIYFQGNSAPDKSGLPSDRFSAERTGGSVSTLTIQRTQQEDSAVYLCASSLASSGRTDTQYFGPGTRLTVL.

This chain joins TRBV5-4 and TRBJ2-5; 12 nucleotides agree with TRBD2. CDR3 size: 15 residues. The trim removed 4 bases at V and 1 base at J, leaving 2 bases unmatched. Germline-derived CDR1 and CDR2 are SGHNT and YYREEE (reference sequence). Written as DNA, the CDR3 is TGTGCCAGCAGCCCGACTAGCGGGGGCCAAGAGACCCAGTACTTC. Translation gives CASSPTSGGQETQYF. The entire variable domain, with the rest obtained from reference TRBV5-4 and TRBJ2-5, is as follows: ETGVTQSPTHLIKTRGQQVTLRCSSQSGHNTVSWYQQALGQGPQFIFQYYREEENGRGNFPPRFSGLQFPNYSSELNVNALELDDSALYLCASSPTSGGQETQYFGPGTRLLVL.